One and the same sample provided the 13 T cell receptor beta chains below, sequenced in a study of patients and donors after allogeneic stem cell transplantation. TCRdb used MiXCR to reprocess the RT-PCR reads, holding one entry per CDR3 protein. The sample has almost 90,000 distinct CDR3 sequences; just under 5% are singletons. Sequences were obtained from blood, either unsorted or a sorted T cell fraction (not recorded which). All receptors come from a human donor who was either an allogeneic HSCT recipient or a stem cell or donor lymphocyte infusion donor (not recorded which). It is not recorded whose cells these are; they may come from a transplant donor.

In this sample, this clonotype turned up a few times. V usage is TRBV6-5 and J usage is TRBJ1-2; 9 bases agree with TRBD1. Germline V gene lookup returns CDR1 MNHEY and CDR2 SVGAGI. CDR3 length: 15 amino acids. V was pared by 2 bases and J by 4 bases, with 5 bases of the junction left unmatched. The chain's CDR3 is CASSYGGQGTYGYTF. The CDR3 DNA follows: TGTGCCAGCAGTTACGGCGGACAGGGGACCTATGGCTACACCTTC.

CDR3 loop: CASSSYREGGKNIQYF. In DNA, the CDR3 is TGTGCCAGCAGTTCCTACAGGGAGGGGGGCAAAAACATTCAGTACTTC. The V gene is TRBV6-5, the J gene TRBJ2-4; D may be TRBD2 (7 bases). The CDR3 consists of 16 residues. Trimming took off 4 bases at V and 3 bases at J, with 16 bases between the two ends. From germline, CDR1 is MNHEY and CDR2 SVGAGI.

This clonotype appeared many times. This sequence joins TRBV5-6 and TRBJ2-7, with 7 bases aligning to TRBD1. The CDR3 length is 14 residues. The germline CDR1 and CDR2 sequences are SGHDT and YYEEEE. V trimming: 4 bases; J trimming: 3 bases; junction bases outside the gene matches: 7. Written as DNA, the CDR3 is TGTGCCAGCAGCGCCAGGACAGGTTACTACGAGCAGTACTTC. Translating gives CASSARTGYYEQYF.

At least ten counts were recorded for this clonotype. This rearrangement joins TRBV4-2 to TRBJ1-1; 9 bases fit TRBD1. The V and J ends lost 3 bases and 4 bases, in that order; junction bases with no gene match: 6. The CDR3 has 15 residues. From germline, CDR1 is LGHNA and CDR2 YNFKEQ. The CDR3 bases are TGTGCCAGCAGCCACCTACAGGGGGCCGGCACTGAAGCTTTCTTT. This codes for CASSHLQGAGTEAFF.

This rearrangement joins TRBV28 to TRBJ2-4, with D unclear. V was cut by 5 bases and J by 8 bases, with 7 bases left in between. The CDR3 sequence is 11 residues long. Germline CDR1 is MDHEN and CDR2 is SYDVKM. CDR3 nucleotides: TGTGCCAGCAGTCCAAGGGACATTCAGTACTTC. This sequence encodes CASSPRDIQYF. The entire variable domain, with the rest obtained from reference TRBV28 and TRBJ2-4, is as follows: DVKVTQSSRYLVKRTGEKVFLECVQDMDHENMFWYRQDPGLGLRLIYFSYDVKMKEKGDIPEGYSVSREKKERFSLILESASTNQTSMYLCASSPRDIQYFGAGTRLSVL.

This clonotype has ten or more counts. The rearrangement joins TRBV14 to TRBJ2-7, with a possible D match to TRBD1 (5 bases). The CDR3 runs 15 residues. CDR1 and CDR2 from the germline V gene are SGHDN and FVKESK. The V gene lost 4 bases and the J gene lost 4 bases, with 17 bases spanning the gap. Written as DNA, the CDR3 is TGTGCCAGCAGCCTAGGACACGGACCTCCTTACGAGCAGTACTTC. It codes for CASSLGHGPPYEQYF.

This clonotype has a count of ten or more. The J gene is TRBJ1-1, the V gene TRBV5-1, with D possibly TRBD1 on 5 matching bases. Germline V gene lookup returns CDR1 SGHRS and CDR2 YFSETQ. Trimming removed 1 base at V and 4 bases at J, with 11 bases between. CDR3 length equals 14 residues. The CDR3 DNA reads as TGCGCCAGCAGCTTGAGGGTGGGGGGCACTGAAGCTTTCTTT. It codes for CASSLRVGGTEAFF.

In this sample, this clonotype turned up a few times. This rearrangement joins TRBV7-3 to TRBJ2-5; 11 bases line up with TRBD2. The CDR3 has 17 residues. The junction had 5 bases not matched to a gene; V was cut back by 0 bases and J by 2 bases. Germline assignment: CDR1 SGHTA and CDR2 FQGTGA. The CDR3 protein is CASSLTPLAGGQETQYF. CDR3 nucleotide sequence: TGTGCCAGCAGCTTAACGCCCCTAGCGGGAGGTCAAGAGACCCAGTACTTC.

This clonotype was recorded at least ten times. V is TRBV14 and J is TRBJ1-5, with D unclear. With 2 bases removed from V and 7 bases from J, the gap between germline ends came to 9 bases. Germline V lookup: CDR1 SGHDN, CDR2 FVKESK. CDR3 length: 13 amino acids. CDR3 region: CASSQTWEQPQHF. CDR3 in DNA: TGTGCCAGCAGCCAAACATGGGAACAGCCCCAGCATTTT.

This clonotype was counted at least ten times. This chain uses TRBV3-1 with TRBJ2-5; D gene uncertain. The V gene's germline CDR1 is LGHDT and CDR2 YNNKEL (reference sequence). The CDR3 loop spans 11 amino acids. The V end was cut by 3 bases, the J end by 5 bases, with 4 bases between. This chain's CDR3 is CASSHGETQYF. The CDR3 region has the DNA TGTGCCAGCAGCCATGGGGAGACCCAGTACTTC.

This clonotype was picked up many times. The chain combines TRBV28 with TRBJ1-1; TRBD1 might be the D (6 bases). The germline V gene has CDR1 MDHEN and CDR2 SYDVKM. The CDR3 covers 13 residues. CDR3: CAAQGVLNTEAFF. As DNA, the CDR3 is TGTGCTGCACAGGGTGTCCTGAACACTGAAGCTTTCTTT.

This clonotype was detected only a few times. The chain links TRBV5-4 to TRBJ2-3; D is undetermined. Germline values: CDR1 SGHNT, CDR2 YYREEE (reference sequence). The CDR3 consists of 13 residues. V lost 4 bases and J lost 2, with 8 bases in between. This CDR3 is CASSPYNTDTQYF. Written as DNA, the CDR3 is TGTGCCAGCAGCCCCTACAACACAGATACGCAGTATTTT.

At least ten counts were recorded for this clonotype. The V call is TRBV6-1, the J call TRBJ1-4, with D perhaps matching TRBD1 (6 bases). Trimming cost V 5 bases and J 5 bases, with 15 bases left between them. CDR1 is MNHNS, CDR2 SASEGT, per germline. There are 15 residues in the CDR3. The CDR3 here is CASSNDRIGNEKLFF. Here the CDR3 DNA reads TGTGCCAGCAGTAACGACAGGATTGGAAATGAAAAACTGTTTTTT.